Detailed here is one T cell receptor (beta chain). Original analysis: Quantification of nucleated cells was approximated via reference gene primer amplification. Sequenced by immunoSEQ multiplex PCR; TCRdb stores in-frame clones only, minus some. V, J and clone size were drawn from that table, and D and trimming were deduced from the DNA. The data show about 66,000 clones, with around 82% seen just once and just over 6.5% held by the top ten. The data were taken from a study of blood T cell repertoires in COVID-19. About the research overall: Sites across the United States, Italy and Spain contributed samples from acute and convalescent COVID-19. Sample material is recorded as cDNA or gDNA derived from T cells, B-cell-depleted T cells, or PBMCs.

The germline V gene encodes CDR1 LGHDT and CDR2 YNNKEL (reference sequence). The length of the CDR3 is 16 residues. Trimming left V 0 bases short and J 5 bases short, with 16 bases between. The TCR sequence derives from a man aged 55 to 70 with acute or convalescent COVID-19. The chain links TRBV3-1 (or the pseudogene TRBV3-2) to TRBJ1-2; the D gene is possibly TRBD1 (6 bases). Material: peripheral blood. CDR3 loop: CASSQEDSPFSYGYTF. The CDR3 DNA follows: TGTGCCAGCAGCCAAGAGGACAGCCCCTTTTCTTATGGCTACACCTTC.